Listed below are T cell receptor beta chains from one sample, sequenced in a study of identifying expanded T cells in peripheral blood. Clones were sequenced by immunoSEQ multiplex PCR, and TCRdb holds only the in-frame ones, with some missing. This table holds around 100,000 clones, about nine tenths found once. The sequenced sample was blood. The receptors were gathered from a person aged 18 to 75 in good health. Both conserved end residues are part of each CDR3. Some rows mark clone size as missing; the rest say once, few, many or name a class of expanded clone.

-	TRBV28	TRBJ2-2	CASSSPQGSGELFF
-	TRBV21-1	TRBJ2-1	CASSKRLAGGSYNEQFF
few	TRBV10-3	TRBJ1-1	CAIKDPNGDEAFF
once	TRBV19	TRBJ2-7	CASSKLTGGPYEQYF
once	TRBV29-1	TRBJ2-7	CSVTSPGRGEQYF
-	TRBV5-8	TRBJ1-1	CASRSRGGSTEAFF
-	TRBV4-3	TRBJ2-7	CASSQEEGASSYEQYF
-	TRBV2	TRBJ2-5	CAGGRFSETQYF
once	TRBV27	TRBJ2-7	CASRDTSYEQYF
-	TRBV18	TRBJ1-2	CASSQDRENGYTF
-	TRBV14	TRBJ1-3	CASSQRLSGNTIYF
-	TRBV19	TRBJ1-2	CASSSTTGWTGDYGYTF
-	TRBV7-7	TRBJ1-5	CASSSPTGDSNQPQHF
once	TRBV30	TRBJ2-2	CAWSAPPQGVRELFF
few	TRBV4-2	TRBJ1-1	CASSRHLEGTEAFF
-	TRBV27	TRBJ2-7	CASSFARRREGHEQYF
-	TRBV6-1	TRBJ2-2	CASRTGMNTGELFF
-	TRBV5-6	TRBJ1-5	CASSSGLSNQPQHF
-	TRBV4-1	TRBJ2-5	CASSPILGGVETQYF
-	TRBV5-6	TRBJ2-2	CASSLGLAGALLTGELFF
-	TRBV27	TRBJ2-1	CASSLSQQTYEQFF
-	TRBV2	TRBJ1-1	CASSDGGRGNTEAFF
-	TRBV4-1	TRBJ2-1	CASSQAYRTGPYNEQFF
-	TRBV14	TRBJ2-1	CASSLRLGTYNEQFF
-	TRBV5-1	TRBJ2-2	CASSPTSRSGVSGELFF
-	TRBV27	TRBJ2-2	CASSKGTSTGELFF
-	TRBV27	TRBJ2-7	CASSLRETYEQYF
-	TRBV4-2	TRBJ1-1	CASSRGGMNTEAFF
-	TRBV15	TRBJ1-1	CATSPPGQLNTEAFF
-	TRBV10-1	TRBJ1-4	CASSDGQTNEKLFF
-	TRBV7-9	TRBJ1-3	CASNIPAGDSGNTIYF
-	TRBV5-6	TRBJ2-7	CASSLRERAGEQYF
-	TRBV5-8	TRBJ2-1	CASSFQAGVNEQFF
-	TRBV2	TRBJ1-5	CASRDRGHISNQPQHF
-	TRBV7-8	TRBJ2-5	CASSPGLAGQETQYF
-	TRBV2	TRBJ2-2	CASSPSRRNTGELFF
few	TRBV18	TRBJ1-2	CASSPSTNRGVYGYTF
-	TRBV5-4	TRBJ2-1	CASRRHDIDEQFF
-	TRBV6-4	TRBJ1-6	CASSPDRDSPLHF
-	TRBV2	TRBJ2-7	CASRPGPLDEQYF
-	TRBV27	TRBJ1-4	CASSDREGEKLFF
-	TRBV7-6	TRBJ2-5	CASSLAAAPNQETQYF
many	TRBV29-1	TRBJ1-2	CSVMEGVWGYTF
-	TRBV21-1	TRBJ1-1	CASSKDRCPANRTEAFF
-	TRBV7-9	TRBJ2-5	CASSFNGQFQETQYF
-	TRBV6-5	TRBJ1-2	CASSYSDSLGHYGYTF
-	TRBV7-3	TRBJ2-3	CASSRTSGIDTQYF
-	TRBV29-1	TRBJ2-2	CSGQGFGELFF
-	TRBV27	TRBJ1-1	CASRTDRVGFGTEAFF
-	TRBV4-2	TRBJ2-5	CASSSTVRETQYF
many	TRBV27	TRBJ1-1	CASSLSPLNTEAFF
once	TRBV2	TRBJ2-4	CASSEARGLAKNIQYF